Listed here are 12 T cell receptor beta chains from one sample, sequenced in a study of breast tumors, draining lymph nodes, adjacent tissues. The lymph nodes were axillary draining lymph nodes from breast cancer patients. Each CDR3 protein gets one entry after TCRdb re-called the multiplex PCR reads with MiXCR. Of approximately 100,000 distinct CDR3 sequences listed, around 20% are singletons. Sequencing was performed on axillary lymph node tissue. All receptors come from a female donor with breast cancer. Some clones in this sample may be carry-over from other donors' samples.

There are many counts of this clonotype. This sequence joins TRBV20-1 and TRBJ2-2; 8 bases fit TRBD1. After removal of 7 bases from V and 0 bases from J, the junction contained 4 bases not matched to a gene. The CDR3 extends over 14 amino acids. Germline CDR1 reads DFQATT; CDR2 reads SNEGSKA (reference sequence). DNA of the CDR3: TGCAGTGTCGGACAGGGCGCGAACACCGGGGAGCTGTTTTTT. Translated, it gives CSVGQGANTGELFF.

The genes are TRBV6-1 and TRBJ1-4; D is uncertain. Germline values: CDR1 MNHNS, CDR2 SASEGT. Trimming stripped 3 bases from V and 4 bases from J, with 12 bases between. CDR3 length equals 15 residues. CDR3 sequence (DNA): TGTGCCAGCAGTGAGGTTGGGCGGGGTAATGAAAAACTGTTTTTT. This codes for CASSEVGRGNEKLFF.

In its sample, this clonotype was seen a few times. The rearrangement joins TRBV11-1 to TRBJ2-5; TRBD1 agrees at 9 bases. Unmatched junction bases numbered 2, after V lost 5 bases and J lost 4 bases. CDR3 length: 13 amino acids. Per the germline V gene, CDR1 is SGHAT and CDR2 is FQDESV (reference sequence). In nucleotides, the CDR3 is TGTGCCAGCAGCCGGGACAGGGTAGAGACCCAGTACTTC. It yields the protein CASSRDRVETQYF.

The chain carries TRBV7-9 and TRBJ2-1; D gene unclear. With 3 bases removed from V and 6 bases from J, the gap between germline ends came to 9 bases. Per germline, CDR1 SEHNR and CDR2 FQNEAQ (reference sequence). The CDR3 is made up of 13 amino acids. DNA of the CDR3: TGTGCCAGCAGCTTGACAAGGGCCAATGAGCAGTTCTTC. Its translation: CASSLTRANEQFF.

This clonotype was seen at least ten times. This sequence joins TRBV12-3 or TRBV12-4 and TRBJ1-4; D gene unclear. The CDR3 has 13 amino acids. With 1 base removed from V and 5 bases from J, the gap between germline ends came to 5 bases. CDR3 in amino acids: CASSLDANEKLFF. CDR3 nucleotide sequence: TGTGCCAGCAGTTTAGACGCGAATGAAAAACTGTTTTTT.

This clonotype was counted ten times or more. CDR3 loop: CASSRTGEVREQYF. CDR3 DNA sequence: TGTGCCAGCAGCCGGACAGGGGAGGTGCGAGAGCAGTACTTC. This chain links TRBV12-3 or TRBV12-4 with TRBJ2-7; 9 bases map to TRBD1. CDR3 size: 14 residues. V was clipped by 6 bases and J by 7 bases; unmatched bases: 10.

At least ten counts were recorded for this clonotype. J is TRBJ1-2 and V is TRBV6-6; D possibly corresponds to TRBD1 (6 bases). V was cut by 2 bases and J by 3 bases, with 13 bases left in between. Germline V lookup: CDR1 MNHNY, CDR2 SVGAGI (reference sequence). The length of the CDR3 is 15 residues. The CDR3 sequence is CASSYRQGRDYGYTF. The CDR3 bases are TGTGCCAGCAGTTACCGGCAGGGGCGGGACTATGGCTACACCTTC.

The rearrangement joins TRBV18 to TRBJ1-4; tentative D call: TRBD1 (5 bases). Germline CDR1 KGHSH, CDR2 LQKENI. Deletions cut 2 bases from V and 8 bases from J, with 12 bases between. The CDR3 totals 14 residues. The CDR3 DNA follows: TGTGCCAGCTCACCAGGGGCCGAGGGGGAAAAACTGTTTTTT. It codes for CASSPGAEGEKLFF.

The rearrangement links TRBV4-1 to TRBJ1-1, with a tentative D call TRBD1 (5 bases). Germline V gene sequence: CDR1 MGHRA, CDR2 YSYEKL. The ends were cut back, 6 bases at V and 0 bases at J, with 8 bases in the middle. The CDR3 loop spans 13 amino acids. CDR3 nucleotide sequence: TGCGCCAGCAGGGACACTTTGAACACTGAAGCTTTCTTT. Translating it yields CASRDTLNTEAFF.

This clonotype was seen many times. This chain uses TRBV12-3 or TRBV12-4 with TRBJ1-2; TRBD1 matches at 9 bases. This CDR3 is built from 14 residues. V gave up 6 bases and J gave up 6 bases; unmatched junction bases: 8. The CDR3 DNA follows: TGTGCCAGCAGCCTCGGGACAGGGTCTCATGGCTACACCTTC. Encoded protein: CASSLGTGSHGYTF.

This clonotype came up many times. The chain couples TRBV5-1 to TRBJ2-5; 8 bases fit TRBD1. The V and J ends lost 5 bases and 4 bases, in that order; junction bases with no gene match: 7. Germline CDR1 is SGHRS and CDR2 is YFSETQ. The CDR3 is made up of 14 amino acids. This CDR3 is CASRPGQGRETQYF. DNA of the CDR3: TGCGCCAGCAGACCTGGACAGGGACGAGAGACCCAGTACTTC.

This clonotype was counted many times. The chain joins TRBV13 to TRBJ2-5; D is uncertain. This CDR3 is built from 14 residues. V lost 0 bases and J 4 bases, leaving 9 bases between the germline ends. Germline CDR1 reads PRHDT; CDR2 reads FYEKMQ (reference sequence). DNA of the CDR3: TGTGCCAGCAGCTTAGGATCCCTGGGAGAGACCCAGTACTTC. The encoded protein is CASSLGSLGETQYF.